Below are 30 T cell receptor beta chains sequenced from a single sample in a study of T cell responses to AZD1222 COVID-19 vaccine. TCRdb's copy holds only in-frame clones and misses some; the assay was immunoSEQ multiplex PCR. The data show about 170,000 clones, 75% to 95% seen once. Sequencing used peripheral blood, obtained on day 0 of AZD1222 vaccination. All receptors derive from an adult in good health.

The V gene is TRBV7-2, the J gene TRBJ2-3; 11 bases agree with TRBD2. CDR3 length: 17 residues. Germline values: CDR1 SGHTA, CDR2 FQGNSA. V lost 6 bases, J lost 2 bases, and 10 bases stayed unmatched. The CDR3 region has the DNA TGTGCCAGCAGGCTTCCGGGACTAGCGGACTACACAGATACGCAGTATTTT. Protein: CASRLPGLADYTDTQYF.

This clone was recorded once. The chain is built from TRBV7-9 and TRBJ1-4, with TRBD1 matching 8 bases. After removal of 3 bases from V and 11 bases from J, the junction contained 20 bases not matched to a gene. CDR1 is SEHNR and CDR2 is FQNEAQ in the germline V gene (reference sequence). The CDR3 is made up of 18 amino acids. CDR3 amino acids: CASSFTGDDRGGTGKLFF. CDR3 sequence (DNA): TGTGCCAGCAGCTTCACGGGAGACGACAGGGGAGGGACGGGGAAACTGTTTTTT.

V gene TRBV7-2 combines with J gene TRBJ2-4; D is undetermined. This CDR3 contains 14 residues. Germline CDR1 SGHTA, CDR2 FQGNSA. Trimming left V 4 bases short and J 8 bases short, with 15 bases between. Written as DNA, the CDR3 is TGTGCCAGCAGCTCCCTCGGCCCTCGGGACATTCAGTACTTC. Encoded protein: CASSSLGPRDIQYF. The full variable domain, its missing parts supplied by reference TRBV7-2 and TRBJ2-4, is GAGVSQSPSNKVTEKGKDVELRCDPISGHTALYWYRQSLGQGLEFLIYFQGNSAPDKSGLPSDRFSAERTGGSVSTLTIQRTQQEDSAVYLCASSSLGPRDIQYFGAGTRLSVL.

The chain recombines TRBV18 with TRBJ2-7, with TRBD2 as a possible D gene (5 bases). This CDR3 has 14 amino acids. Germline CDR1 and CDR2: KGHSH and LQKENI. V was clipped by 0 bases and J by 4 bases, with 10 bases between them. Written as DNA, the CDR3 is TGTGCCAGCTCACCACCAGGACTTCGGTACGAGCAGTACTTC. As protein: CASSPPGLRYEQYF. Variable domain in full (rest from reference TRBV18 and TRBJ2-7): NAGVMQNPRHLVRRRGQEARLRCSPMKGHSHVYWYRQLPEEGLKFMVYLQKENIIDESGMPKERFSAEFPKEGPSILRIQQVVRGDSAAYFCASSPPGLRYEQYFGPGTRLTVT.

The chain links TRBV4-3 to TRBJ1-2; D not resolved. V lost 0 bases to trimming and J lost 4 bases, with 18 bases between them. The CDR3 consists of 17 residues. Germline CDR1 LGHNA, CDR2 YSLEER. The CDR3 DNA is TGCGCCAGCAGCCAAGATATTCCGGGAATGGGTGGCTATGGCTACACCTTC. It translates to CASSQDIPGMGGYGYTF.

The V call is TRBV28, the J call TRBJ2-2; 11 bases align to TRBD2. Germline lookup yields CDR1 MDHEN and CDR2 SYDVKM. The ends lost 6 bases at V and 1 base at J; junction bases unmatched: 7. The CDR3 totals 17 residues. CDR3 loop: CASRNSGGAGNTGELFF. CDR3 DNA: TGTGCCAGCAGGAATAGCGGGGGGGCCGGGAACACCGGGGAGCTGTTTTTT.

The chain uses TRBV7-3 and TRBJ1-1; the D is unclear. V lost 6 bases, J lost 5 bases, and 13 bases lay in between. Germline CDR1 SGHTA, CDR2 FQGTGA. The CDR3 is made up of 13 amino acids. DNA for the CDR3: TGTGCCAGCAGTTGGGGAGAGGAAACTGAAGCTTTCTTT. It codes for CASSWGEETEAFF.

J is TRBJ2-7 and V is TRBV6-1; tentatively, D is TRBD1 (5 bases). The CDR3 spans 14 residues. The germline V and J ends were trimmed by 1 base and 1 base, with 8 bases remaining between them. Germline V gene sequence: CDR1 MNHNS, CDR2 SASEGT. CDR3 sequence: CASSEGTGSYEQYF. The CDR3 DNA follows: TGTGCCAGCAGTGAAGGAACAGGATCCTACGAGCAGTACTTC.

The rearrangement links TRBV5-6 to TRBJ1-1; D remains ambiguous. Germline V gene sequence: CDR1 SGHDT, CDR2 YYEEEE. The CDR3 runs to 12 residues. Trimming removed 1 base at V and 5 bases at J, with 6 bases between. CDR3 amino acids: CASSLWSTEAFF. CDR3 in DNA: TGTGCCAGCAGCTTGTGGAGTACTGAAGCTTTCTTT.

This sequence joins TRBV28 and TRBJ1-5; 8 bases match TRBD1. After removal of 4 bases from V and 3 bases from J, the junction contained 11 bases not matched to a gene. Germline V gene lookup returns CDR1 MDHEN and CDR2 SYDVKM. CDR3 length: 17 residues. The CDR3 DNA is TGTGCCAGCAGTTCCCCCCCGACAGGGGTAATCAATCAGCCCCAGCATTTT. Translation: CASSSPPTGVINQPQHF.

This sequence joins TRBV7-9 and TRBJ2-3, with D possibly TRBD2 on 5 matching bases. The CDR3 runs to 12 residues. Germline V CDR1 and CDR2: SEHNR, FQNEAQ (reference sequence). Trimming removed 5 bases at V and 8 bases at J, with 11 bases between. The CDR3 DNA follows: TGTGCCAGCAGCGTGGGAGAGGGTACGCAGTATTTT. Translated: CASSVGEGTQYF.

The chain's CDR3 is CASSQDTGQNYGYTF. In DNA, the CDR3 is TGCGCCAGCAGCCAAGATACAGGCCAGAACTATGGCTACACCTTC. This chain uses TRBV4-3 with TRBJ1-2, with TRBD1 as a possible D gene (5 bases). In germline, CDR1 is LGHNA, CDR2 YSLEER. The CDR3 runs to 15 residues. V lost 0 bases and J 2 bases, leaving 10 bases between the germline ends.

The chain couples TRBV7-3 to TRBJ2-3, with D perhaps TRBD1 (6 bases). Germline values: CDR1 SGHTA, CDR2 FQGTGA. The V gene lost 4 bases and the J gene lost 1 base, with 18 bases spanning the gap. The CDR3 is 17 amino acids. DNA of the CDR3: TGTGCCAGCAGCTCTTTAATAACAGGGCTTGGCACAGATACGCAGTATTTT. Translation: CASSSLITGLGTDTQYF.

V is TRBV21-1 and J is TRBJ2-2; the table calls TRBD2, which could not be checked here. TRBV21-1 is reported as a pseudogene. This CDR3 is 16 amino acids long. CDR3 sequence: CASSKVAGSNTGELFF. DNA of the CDR3: TGTGCCAGCAGCAAAGTAGCGGGGTCGAACACCGGGGAGCTGTTTTTT.

The chain links TRBV27 to TRBJ1-6, with TRBD1 identical over 8 bases. CDR1 and CDR2 from the germline V gene are MNHEY and SMNVEV (reference sequence). The length of the CDR3 is 16 residues. V was clipped by 2 bases and J by 9 bases; unmatched bases: 9. For the CDR3, the DNA is TGTGCCAGCAGTTTAAATTCGCCAGGGGGCCTTTCACCCCTCCACTTT. It encodes CASSLNSPGGLSPLHF.

This clone was detected once. Here the CDR3 DNA reads TGCAGCGTTACGGACAGGGGGGGCGAAAAACTGTTTTTT. Amino acids: CSVTDRGGEKLFF. J is TRBJ1-4 and V is TRBV29-1; 10 bases agree with TRBD1. The CDR3 sequence is 13 residues long. Looked up from germline, CDR1 is SQVTM and CDR2 is ANQGSEA. V was pared by 5 bases and J by 8 bases, with 5 bases of the junction left unmatched.

As concerns this clone: Other DNA sequences in the same sample also yield this CDR3. This chain connects TRBV5-1 to TRBJ1-1; tentative D call: TRBD1 (5 bases). Germline V gives CDR1 SGHRS, CDR2 YFSETQ. With 0 bases removed from V and 1 base from J, the gap between germline ends came to 7 bases. This CDR3 comprises 14 residues. CDR3: CASSLGTGNTEAFF. The CDR3 region has the DNA TGCGCCAGCAGCTTGGGAACAGGGAACACTGAAGCTTTCTTT. Combining the CDR3 with reference TRBV5-1 and TRBJ1-1 gives the whole variable domain KAGVTQTPRYLIKTRGQQVTLSCSPISGHRSVSWYQQTPGQGLQFLFEYFSETQRNKGNFPGRFSGRQFSNSRSEMNVSTLELGDSALYLCASSLGTGNTEAFFGQGTRLTVV.

V and J are TRBV7-8 and TRBJ2-1, with D tentatively TRBD2 (5 bases). V was trimmed by 5 bases and J by 7 bases, leaving 9 bases between them. This CDR3 region has 12 residues. Germline CDR1 SGHVS, CDR2 FQNEAQ. The CDR3 DNA reads as TGTGCCAGCAGCGGGTGGAGGAATGAGCAGTTCTTC. It encodes CASSGWRNEQFF.

This chain connects TRBV5-1 to TRBJ1-2; 10 bases are a match to TRBD1. V was pared by 3 bases and J by 4 bases, with 3 bases of the junction left unmatched. The germline V gene encodes CDR1 SGHRS and CDR2 YFSETQ. The CDR3 consists of 14 residues. The CDR3 protein is CASSWDRGFYGYTF. CDR3 coding DNA: TGCGCCAGCAGCTGGGACAGGGGTTTCTATGGCTACACCTTC.

V and J are TRBV4-1 and TRBJ2-7, with a tentative D call TRBD2 (5 bases). Germline V gene sequence: CDR1 MGHRA, CDR2 YSYEKL. Trimming pared 4 bases from V and 3 bases from J, leaving 10 bases between. The CDR3 has 13 residues. The CDR3 region is CASSPGIYYEQYF. DNA of the CDR3: TGCGCCAGCAGCCCCGGGATTTACTACGAGCAGTACTTC.

The chain links TRBV19 to TRBJ2-1; D might be TRBD1 or TRBD2, each matching 5 bases. V gave up 5 bases and J gave up 8 bases, with 25 bases separating them. The CDR3 runs to 17 residues. In germline, CDR1 is LNHDA, CDR2 SQIVND (reference sequence). This chain's CDR3 is CASSPDPGTVRSYEQFF. The CDR3 DNA follows: TGTGCCAGTAGTCCAGACCCTGGGACGGTTCGGAGCTATGAGCAGTTCTTC.

The chain carries TRBV19 and TRBJ1-6; 8 bases fit TRBD1. V trimming: 3 bases; J trimming: 9 bases; junction bases outside the gene matches: 7. This CDR3 region has 15 residues. Germline V gives CDR1 LNHDA, CDR2 SQIVND (reference sequence). CDR3 amino acids: CASSMTGAVGSPLHF. CDR3 DNA sequence: TGTGCCAGTAGTATGACAGGGGCGGTAGGTTCACCCCTCCACTTT.

The V call is TRBV28, the J call TRBJ1-2, with D uncertain. The germline CDR1 and CDR2 sequences are MDHEN and SYDVKM. Between the trimmed V and J ends, which lost 3 bases and 7 bases, there was a span of 12 bases. The CDR3 is made up of 13 amino acids. The DNA for the CDR3 is TGTGCCAGCAGTTTCCCTCCCTCAATTGGCTACACCTTC. Translating gives CASSFPPSIGYTF.

The V call is TRBV7-2, the J call TRBJ2-3; the D gene could be TRBD1 or TRBD2 (5 bases each). Per germline, CDR1 SGHTA and CDR2 FQGNSA. This CDR3 contains 19 residues. The germline V and J ends were trimmed by 1 base and 1 base, with 21 bases remaining between them. The CDR3 loop reads CASSLGGGRNILGTDTQYF. The CDR3, as DNA: TGTGCCAGCAGCTTAGGTGGGGGACGCAATATCTTGGGCACAGATACGCAGTATTTT. The full variable domain, its missing parts supplied by reference TRBV7-2 and TRBJ2-3, is GAGVSQSPSNKVTEKGKDVELRCDPISGHTALYWYRQSLGQGLEFLIYFQGNSAPDKSGLPSDRFSAERTGGSVSTLTIQRTQQEDSAVYLCASSLGGGRNILGTDTQYFGPGTRLTVL.

The rearrangement uses TRBV28 and TRBJ1-3, with a weak D call TRBD1 (5 bases). This CDR3 contains 16 residues. Germline lookup yields CDR1 MDHEN and CDR2 SYDVKM. V gave up 4 bases and J gave up 0 bases, with 13 bases separating them. The CDR3 is CASSYGGDHSGNTIYF. CDR3 nucleotides: TGTGCCAGCAGTTATGGGGGAGATCACTCTGGAAACACCATATATTTT.

The chain uses TRBV3-1 (or the pseudogene TRBV3-2) and TRBJ1-5; D is uncertain. Trimming shortened V by 0 bases and J by 3 bases, and 6 bases separated the two germline ends. This CDR3 has 14 residues. The germline V gene encodes CDR1 LGHDT and CDR2 YNNKEL (reference sequence). Here the CDR3 DNA reads TGTGCCAGCAGCCAAGATTGGTCCAATCAGCCCCAGCATTTT. Protein: CASSQDWSNQPQHF.

This clone has just one count. This chain uses TRBV7-9 with TRBJ2-7; 14 bases agree with TRBD2. The CDR3 sequence is 16 residues long. V dropped 1 base and J dropped 5; count of bases not matched to a gene: 4. In germline, CDR1 is SEHNR, CDR2 FQNEAQ (reference sequence). This chain's CDR3 is CASSLGLAGGPHEQYF. Written as DNA, the CDR3 is TGTGCCAGCAGCTTAGGACTAGCGGGGGGGCCCCACGAGCAGTACTTC.

The genes are TRBV5-4 and TRBJ2-3, with TRBD1 identical over 9 bases. Germline assignment: CDR1 SGHNT and CDR2 YYREEE (reference sequence). V trimming: 4 bases; J trimming: 2 bases; junction bases outside the gene matches: 5. The CDR3 sequence is 15 residues long. In nucleotides, the CDR3 is TGTGCCAGCAGCCGGGACAGGGCCGTCACAGATACGCAGTATTTT. This gives the protein CASSRDRAVTDTQYF.

This chain uses TRBV27 with TRBJ1-2; 9 nucleotides match TRBD1. The CDR3 loop spans 16 amino acids. After removal of 4 bases from V and 8 bases from J, the junction contained 14 bases not matched to a gene. Germline V gene data show CDR1 as MNHEY and CDR2 as SMNVEV (reference sequence). The CDR3 coding sequence is TGTGCCAGCAGTTCGGGACAGGGAGGGTTCTATTGGGGCTACACCTTC. Amino acids: CASSSGQGGFYWGYTF.

The rearrangement joins TRBV7-2 to TRBJ2-7, with TRBD1 as a possible D gene (5 bases). Trimming left V 5 bases short and J 0 bases short, with 8 bases between. This CDR3 has 13 residues. Per germline, CDR1 SGHTA and CDR2 FQGNSA. CDR3 DNA sequence: TGTGCCAGCAGCAAACAGGTCTCCTACGAGCAGTACTTC. This codes for CASSKQVSYEQYF.